The source of this T cell receptor (beta chain) is a study of OX40 agonist ivuxolimab in advanced cancers. A note on the overall study: Ivuxolimab, which targeted the costimulatory receptor OX40 (CD134), was an agonistic, fully human IgG2 monoclonal antibody. Three dose-escalation patients achieved partial responses, one with hepatocellular carcinoma and two with cutaneous melanoma. Intravenous ivuxolimab was administered to patients every 2 weeks at six dose levels: 0.01, 0.1, 0.3, 1.5, 3 and 10 mg/kg. Prior anti-PD-1, anti-PD-L1 or anti-CTLA-4 therapy was permitted, and less than 45% of dose-escalation patients had received checkpoint inhibitors. In the dose-escalation cohort, 82.7% of patients were male, and the mean age was approximately 60 years, with a range of about 23 to 85. The paper describes the monotherapy dose-escalation part (N = 52 patients) of the phase I trial of ivuxolimab. Of the approximately 53 patients in dose escalation, about 20 had hepatocellular carcinoma, some 15 had melanoma, 9 had renal cell carcinoma and 9 had head and neck cancer. The point of sequencing TCRbeta in the periphery was to test whether ivuxolimab changed TCR sequence diversity and drove clonal T-cell expansion. Study-wide conclusions, independent of this receptor: Which antigens the clonally expanded peripheral T cells were specific for was not determined. After ivuxolimab, more expanded clones were found on average in CD8+ T cells than in CD4+ T cells. Clonal expansion of both CD4+ and CD8+ blood T cells was observed from baseline to week 6 at doses 0.1 to 3.0 mg/kg. Low levels of normalized T-cell clonal expansion were also seen in some patients who did not respond. In the 0.1-3.0 mg/kg groups, partial responders were among the patients with the lowest normalized peripheral clonal expansion, particularly in CD8+ T cells.

For sequencing of the TCRbeta CDR3 region, genomic DNA was extracted from the sorted cells. TCRbeta CDR3 regions were sequenced using the immunoSEQ Assay. TCRdb obtained this table from immuneACCESS and retained in-frame rearrangements with V and J assigned. These tables miss some clones; where compared with another copy, unresolved V genes account for less than half of the shortfall, and the remainder is unexplained. The sample data list roughly 60,000 clones, and roughly 84% of these were observed just once. Around 30% of the sample rests with the top ten. The trial excluded patients who had a history of autoimmune disease or were on systemic immunosuppression. In every dose cohort, peripheral blood was drawn for TCR sequencing at baseline, cycle 4 day 1, and cycle 7 day 1. Samples came from an open-label, multicenter, first-in-human phase I dose-escalation trial of ivuxolimab. Adults with locally advanced or metastatic head and neck squamous cell, hepatocellular, melanoma or renal cell carcinoma were enrolled in the trial. Before TCR sequencing, CD4+ T cells and CD8+ T cells were sorted from peripheral blood as separate populations.

About this clone itself: The target of this receptor is not known. Base qualities are missing; no much larger clone stands one base away.

The receptor was isolated from an adult with an advanced solid tumor such as melanoma, head and neck, liver or kidney cancer. Sequences were derived from CD4+ or CD8+ T cells sorted from blood, sampled in a trial of the OX40 agonist ivuxolimab.

The CDR3 amino acid sequence is: CASSIRGGSTDTQYF. The DNA sequence reads TGTGCCAGTAGTATCAGAGGGGGTAGCACAGATACGCAGTATTTT. The sequence joins TRBV19 to TRBJ2-3, with TRBD1 tentatively as D gene (6 bases match). CDR1 and CDR2 (LNHDA, SQIVND) derive from the germline V gene (reference sequence). From the cysteine through the phenylalanine, the CDR3 covers 15 amino acids. Here the CDR3 DNA is all that survives: 45 bases in frame from base 1. The V end loses 3 bases and the J end loses 0 bases, and a stretch of 10 bases separates them. The variable domain in full, with residues beyond the CDR3 obtained from the reference TRBV19 and TRBJ2-3 genes, is DGGITQSPKYLFRKEGQNVTLSCEQNLNHDAMYWYRQDPGQGLRLIYYSQIVNDFQKGDIAEGYSVSREKKESFPLTVTSAQKNPTAFYLCASSIRGGSTDTQYFGPGTRLTVL.